This entry is about one T cell receptor (beta chain). Its antigen is currently not known. No quality values exist for individual bases; no much larger clone is one base distant. The CDR3 holds 13 amino acids from the cysteine to the phenylalanine. CDR3 DNA is the only sequence kept; it has 39 bases, read in frame from the first base. Sequences GTSNPN (CDR1) and SVGIG (CDR2) are obtained from the germline V gene (reference sequence). The junction carries 8 bases between V and J, which are trimmed by 4 bases and 1 base respectively. This sample is part of a study of blood T cell repertoires in COVID-19 (dated by TCRdb to 2019 to 2021). Background for the entire study: Samples from collaborators originated in the United States, Italy and Spain and spanned both the acute and convalescent phases of COVID-19. Deeply sampled blood TCRbeta repertoires from subjects exposed to, actively infected with, or recovered from COVID-19 were included in the dataset. The repertoires were made available in a free public database intended to serve as a resource for research on the immune response to SARS-CoV-2. The material from the prospective study consisted of cDNA or gDNA derived from T cells, B-cell-depleted T cells, or PBMCs. Where available, HLA class I and class II types were obtained from metadata supplied by the sample provider rather than from assay-based typing. Samples were obtained from the ongoing ImmuneRACE study (first 160 participants) and from 1,200 or so subjects provided by 6 global collaborators. Sample metadata almost always included a de-identified subject ID, COVID-19 status, age in years and sex.

What the work shows at the level of the full study, not this receptor alone: The quantity of clinical and demographic metadata differed by source and by participant and was supplied without curation.

Collaborating institutions collected whole blood in K2EDTA tubes following their own protocols. For TCRbeta analysis, collaborator samples were shipped as frozen whole blood, as isolated PBMCs, or as DNA extracted from either sample type. TCRbeta CDR3 regions were amplified from genomic DNA by means of the immunoSEQ Assay, a bias-controlled multiplex PCR. Per the authors' processing: The number of nucleated cells in each sample was estimated from the amplification of reference gene primers within the assay. To quantify the absolute abundance of each unique TCRbeta CDR3 rearrangement, sequence reads were collapsed and filtered. Productive Simpson clonality was computed per sample as the square root of Simpson's diversity index over productive rearrangements. TCRdb limited this immuneACCESS table to in-frame rearrangements with V and J called. A share of clones is missing; checked studies link under half to unresolved V genes, and the rest is unexplained. That table gives V, J and clone size, and the DNA gave D and trimming. In all, the sample holds 90,000 to 130,000 clones, and 60% to 85% of those were seen once. About 2% of the sample goes to the ten largest clones.

Material: peripheral blood. This sequence was found in a woman aged 40 to 50 with acute or convalescent COVID-19. Recombination connected TRBV30 to TRBJ1-3; the D region possibly corresponds to TRBD1 (6 bases align). The CDR3 protein is CAWTQGSGNTIYF. The sequenced DNA: TGTGCCTGGACGCAGGGGTCTGGAAACACCATATATTTT.